This T cell receptor (beta chain) was sequenced in a study of OX40 agonist ivuxolimab in advanced cancers. The V gene's germline CDR1 is MGHDK and CDR2 SYGVNS. V lost 2 bases and J 8 bases, leaving 16 bases between the germline ends. This CDR3 region has 15 residues. Repertoires were generated with immunoSEQ multiplex PCR, while TCRdb's copy carries only in-frame clones and drops some. In the table there are 30,000 to 45,000 clones, approximately 90% of which are singletons. The chain employs TRBV25-1 and TRBJ2-1, with a possible D match to TRBD2 (6 bases). The source is an adult with an advanced solid tumor such as melanoma, head and neck, liver or kidney cancer. Sequenced here: CD4+ or CD8+ T cells sorted from blood, sampled in a trial of the OX40 agonist ivuxolimab. CDR3 region: CASSERMDGGHEQFF. In nucleotides, the CDR3 is TGTGCCAGCAGTGAACGCATGGACGGGGGACATGAGCAGTTCTTC.